This T cell receptor (beta chain) was obtained from a study of blood T cell repertoires in COVID-19. The CDR3 is 18 amino acids. Germline CDR1 MNHNS, CDR2 SASEGT. The J segment lost 3 bases and the V segment lost 4 bases, leaving 17 bases of the junction unmatched. The table came from immunoSEQ multiplex PCR; TCRdb's copy has only in-frame clones and leaves some out. The table lists approximately 75,000 clones, 75% to 95% of them singletons. This clonotype was obtained from a human donor in a cohort sampled during active COVID-19. The sample comprised peripheral blood. This sequence joins TRBV6-1 and TRBJ1-1; 7 bases fit TRBD1. The CDR3 loop is CASSGPRQGRSDDTEAFF. The CDR3 coding sequence is TGTGCCAGCAGTGGTCCGAGACAGGGAAGGAGCGACGACACTGAAGCTTTCTTT.